This T cell receptor (beta chain) was sequenced in a study of T cells after yellow fever vaccination. By 5'RACE template switching, TCR cDNA was produced, with a universal primer site and UMIs added in the process. TCRdb independently ran MiXCR on the 5' RACE reads; one entry per CDR3 protein. Of some 99,000 distinct CDR3 sequences listed, less than 6% were seen once; the top ten hold about 38%. The study, taken as a whole, reports: Only a small proportion of the clonotypes turned up in both the CD4 and the CD8 compartments, likely arising from convergent recombination. Most clones from primary vaccination were detected again post-booster (approximately 97% CD4, about 88% CD8). FACS-sorted repertoires could harbor abundant contaminating bulk-population clonotypes.

Points on this clonotype: Its specificity is unknown.

Germline V gene lookup returns CDR1 SGHTA and CDR2 FQGNSA. V was clipped by 5 bases and J by 4 bases, with 17 bases between them. CDR3 length: 15 residues. The TCR originated in a man aged 18 to 29 who received the YFV17D yellow fever vaccine. The rearrangement uses TRBV7-2 and TRBJ2-5, with D possibly being TRBD1 or TRBD2 (6 bases each). The sample in question was CD8+ T cells sorted from PBMCs, obtained 10 days after the yellow fever booster vaccination. Here the CDR3 reads CASSTRGGSGETQYF. The CDR3 DNA is TGTGCCAGCAGCACCCGAGGGGGGTCCGGAGAGACCCAGTACTTC. The full variable domain, its missing parts supplied by reference TRBV7-2 and TRBJ2-5, is GAGVSQSPSNKVTEKGKDVELRCDPISGHTALYWYRQSLGQGLEFLIYFQGNSAPDKSGLPSDRFSAERTGGSVSTLTIQRTQQEDSAVYLCASSTRGGSGETQYFGPGTRLLVL.